Listed below are T cell receptor beta chains from one sample, sequenced in a study of radiotherapy plus CTLA-4 blockade in lung cancer. Measured with immunoSEQ multiplex PCR; TCRdb has only the in-frame clones, and not every one. This table holds fewer than 35,000 clones, around 75% found once. The sample consisted of peripheral blood, taken from a patient treated with radiotherapy plus ipilimumab. The receptors derive from a human donor with non-small cell lung cancer that progressed on radiotherapy plus ipilimumab. CDR3s include the opening cysteine and the closing phenylalanine or tryptophan. A D gene is named only where the DNA matches it firmly. The size entry is marked missing in some rows and otherwise reads once, few, many or a size class.

D gene	clone size	V gene	J gene	CDR3 DNA	CDR3 protein
.	once	TRBV19	TRBJ1-1	TGTGCCAGTAGTTCCCGAGACCGAGGATTGAACACTGAAGCTTTCTTT	CASSSRDRGLNTEAFF
TRBD2	.	TRBV5-6	TRBJ2-7	TGTGCCAGCAGCCCGGAGGGTAGCGGGAGCTCCTACGAGCAGTACTTC	CASSPEGSGSSYEQYF
.	.	TRBV5-5	TRBJ1-6	TGTGCCAGCAGCTTGGAAGGGGGCTATAATTCACCCCTCCACTTT	CASSLEGGYNSPLHF
.	.	TRBV25-1	TRBJ1-2	TGTGCCAGCAGTGCTGGGCAGGGCGGTACCTATGGCTACACCTTC	CASSAGQGGTYGYTF
.	.	TRBV28	TRBJ2-5	TGTGCCAGCAGGGGGGGCGGGACCCAAGAGACCCAGTACTTC	CASRGGGTQETQYF
.	.	TRBV11-2	TRBJ2-7	TGTGCCAGCAGCCGCCCCGGGTACGAGCAGTACTTC	CASSRPGYEQYF
TRBD1	once	TRBV2	TRBJ1-6	TGTGCCAGCAGCCCGACAGGGCGTAATTCACCCCTCCACTTT	CASSPTGRNSPLHF
.	.	TRBV28	TRBJ1-1	TGTGCCAGCAGCCCCCCCACTGAAGCTTTCTTT	CASSPPTEAFF
.	.	TRBV9	TRBJ2-7	TGTGCCAGCAGCGTAGGAGGGGCAGGGGGGGACGAGCAGTACTTC	CASSVGGAGGDEQYF
TRBD2	.	TRBV10-3	TRBJ2-3	TGTGCCATCAGAGCGGGGGGGGCAGATACGCAGTATTTT	CAIRAGGADTQYF
.	.	TRBV10-3	TRBJ1-2	TGTGCCATCAGCGATATCTCGTCTGGGGGCTACACCTTC	CAISDISSGGYTF
.	.	TRBV15	TRBJ2-2	TGTGCCACCAGCAGGGGCATTGCGAACACCGGGGAGCTGTTTTTT	CATSRGIANTGELFF
.	.	TRBV20-1	TRBJ2-7	TGCAGTGCTAGTTGGGAATACGAGCAGTACTTC	CSASWEYEQYF
.	medium-sized	TRBV4-1	TRBJ1-3	TGCGCCAGCAGCCAAGATCCGAACTCTGGAAACACCATATATTTT	CASSQDPNSGNTIYF
.	.	TRBV4-1	TRBJ1-1	TGCGCCAGCAGCCAAGACGCAGGGAACACTGAAGCTTTCTTT	CASSQDAGNTEAFF
.	.	TRBV7-8	TRBJ1-6	TGTGCCAGCAGCCCGGACAGCCTCTATTCACCCCTCCACTTT	CASSPDSLYSPLHF
TRBD1	once	TRBV7-8	TRBJ1-2	TGTGCCAGCAGCCCCCCCCGGACAGGGGAGGCCTATGGCTACACCTTC	CASSPPRTGEAYGYTF
TRBD1	.	TRBV7-9	TRBJ2-1	TGTGCCAGCAGCCCTTCTCCCGGGACAGGGGGCGGGTACAATGAGCAGTTCTTC	CASSPSPGTGGGYNEQFF
TRBD1	.	TRBV7-9	TRBJ2-3	TGTGCCAGCAGCTTTGGACAGGGAGGTTCAGATACGCAGTATTTT	CASSFGQGGSDTQYF
.	.	TRBV5-1	TRBJ1-1	TGCGCCAGCAGCCCCAGTTGGGGGACTGAAGCTTTCTTT	CASSPSWGTEAFF
TRBD1	.	TRBV7-2	TRBJ2-5	TGTGCCAGCAGCCTATGGACAGGGCAAGAGACCCAGTACTTC	CASSLWTGQETQYF
TRBD1	once	TRBV14	TRBJ1-2	TGTGCCAGCAGCCTCGGGGGACAGCTGGCTGGCTACACCTTC	CASSLGGQLAGYTF
.	.	TRBV5-1	TRBJ1-2	TGCGCCAGCAGCTTGGCCTCGAACTCGAAGTACACCTTC	CASSLASNSKYTF
TRBD1	.	TRBV19	TRBJ2-7	TGTGCCAGTAGTATAGACGCGACAGGGTTCGAGCAGTACTTC	CASSIDATGFEQYF
.	.	TRBV5-4	TRBJ2-1	TGTGCCAGCAGCTTAAATGGGGGCTCCTACAATGAGCAGTTCTTC	CASSLNGGSYNEQFF
.	.	TRBV5-4	TRBJ2-3	TGTGCCAGCAGCTTTCCCCGGGCCAGCACAGATACGCAGTATTTT	CASSFPRASTDTQYF
.	.	TRBV9	TRBJ2-2	TGTGCCAGCAGCGTAGACGGCTCGAACACCGGGGAGCTGTTTTTT	CASSVDGSNTGELFF
.	.	TRBV30	TRBJ2-5	TGTGCCTGGAGTGTGGGCGGGACACCCTACTTC	CAWSVGGTPYF
TRBD1	.	TRBV6-1	TRBJ1-2	TGTGCCAGCAGTGTGGACAGGGGGAGAGGCTACACCTTC	CASSVDRGRGYTF
.	once	TRBV5-6	TRBJ2-7	TGTGCCAGCAGCGCCCCAAGCGGGTATAGCTCCTACGAGCAGTACTTC	CASSAPSGYSSYEQYF
TRBD2	.	TRBV7-6	TRBJ2-5	TGTGCCAGCAGCACTGCGCGGGGCGGGAGAGGCCAAGAGACCCAGTACTTC	CASSTARGGRGQETQYF
TRBD1	.	TRBV4-1	TRBJ2-7	TGCGCCAGCAGCCAAGATATGACAGGGGGTAACGAGCAGTACTTC	CASSQDMTGGNEQYF
TRBD1	few	TRBV19	TRBJ2-3	TGTGCCAGTAGTACCTCACGGACAGGGGGGCCAGATACGCAGTATTTT	CASSTSRTGGPDTQYF
TRBD1	.	TRBV5-8	TRBJ1-3	TGTGCCAGCAGCTCCCGGACAGGGTTCTCTGGAAACACCATATATTTT	CASSSRTGFSGNTIYF
.	.	TRBV19	TRBJ2-2	TGTGCCAGTAGTATAGATCGGCAGCCATCCCGGGAGCTGTTTTTT	CASSIDRQPSRELFF
.	.	TRBV28	TRBJ1-4	TGTGCCAGCAGTTTGAGTTTAGGGGGGCTTAATGAAAAACTGTTTTTT	CASSLSLGGLNEKLFF
.	.	TRBV9	TRBJ1-3	TGTGCCAGCAGCGTAGATTGGGGAGGTGGAAACACCATATATTTT	CASSVDWGGGNTIYF
.	.	TRBV30	TRBJ1-2	TGTGCCTGGAGTGTATCGGGGGGTCGTGGCTACACCTTC	CAWSVSGGRGYTF
.	.	TRBV5-1	TRBJ2-6	TGCGCCAGCAGCCCCCTGAAACAGGGATCTGGGGCCAACGTCCTGACTTTC	CASSPLKQGSGANVLTF
TRBD2	.	TRBV6-5	TRBJ2-7	TGTGCCAGCAGGAGAGCGGGAGGGCGCGACGAGCAGTACTTC	CASRRAGGRDEQYF
.	few	TRBV7-2	TRBJ1-2	TGTGCCAGCAGCTTCTCCACCTATGGCTACACCTTC	CASSFSTYGYTF
TRBD2	.	TRBV5-6	TRBJ2-3	TGTGCCAGCAGCTTGTTCCAACTAGCGGGAGCCGGAGATACGCAGTATTTT	CASSLFQLAGAGDTQYF
.	.	TRBV6-4	TRBJ2-1	TGTGCCAGCTCTACCGGGACCCACAATGAGCAGTTCTTC	CASSTGTHNEQFF
TRBD1	.	TRBV9	TRBJ1-6	TGTGCCAGCAGTGAGGGACAGGGTAAGAATTCCCTCCACTTT	CASSEGQGKNSLHF
TRBD1	once	TRBV28	TRBJ2-4	TGTGCCAGCAGTTCCGGACAGGGGATTTCCTACTTC	CASSSGQGISYF
.	.	TRBV4-3	TRBJ2-1	TGCGCCAGCAGCCAGAGCCAACTCGGGTTTAATGAGCAGTTCTTC	CASSQSQLGFNEQFF
.	few	TRBV28	TRBJ2-7	TGTGCCAGCAGTTCCCTTAGGGGGATGGGGGAGCAGTACTTC	CASSSLRGMGEQYF
.	few	TRBV29-1	TRBJ2-7	TGCAGCGTTGCCAGCAAATACGAGCAGTACTTC	CSVASKYEQYF
.	.	TRBV29-1	TRBJ2-5	TGCAGCGTTGAAAGGCGTGGAGAGACCCAGTACTTC	CSVERRGETQYF
.	.	TRBV6-4	TRBJ2-1	TGTGCCAGCAGTCCCGGGGCGGGGTACTCCTACAATGAGCAGTTCTTC	CASSPGAGYSYNEQFF
.	.	TRBV7-9	TRBJ2-2	TGTGCCAGCAGCTACGGACAAGACTCCACCGGGGAGCTGTTTTTT	CASSYGQDSTGELFF
.	once	TRBV7-3	TRBJ2-5	TGTGCCAGCAGCTTAAGGGGCGGAGGGGAGACCCAGTACTTC	CASSLRGGGETQYF
TRBD1	.	TRBV6-6	TRBJ2-5	TGTGCCAGCAGTTACCCCAGTACGGACAGGGCGGAGACCCAGTACTTC	CASSYPSTDRAETQYF
TRBD1	once	TRBV7-8	TRBJ2-7	TGTGCCAGCAGCTTAGCACAGGGGACGGCCTACGAGCAGTACTTC	CASSLAQGTAYEQYF
TRBD1	few	TRBV29-1	TRBJ1-2	TGCAGCGTTGGCGGGGACAGCTATGGCTACACCTTC	CSVGGDSYGYTF
.	few	TRBV4-2	TRBJ1-1	TGTGCCAGCAGCCACCAAACAGGGGAAGCTTTCTTT	CASSHQTGEAFF
.	.	TRBV6-6	TRBJ1-4	TGTGCCAGCGGGAATCGGCAGGGGAGAGAAAAACTGTTTTTT	CASGNRQGREKLFF
TRBD1	.	TRBV29-1	TRBJ2-5	TGCAGCGTGAAGACAGGGGGCCAAGAGACCCAGTACTTC	CSVKTGGQETQYF
.	.	TRBV6-5	TRBJ1-4	TGTGCCAGCAGCCCAGGGGCCCTGGAGGAAAAACTGTTTTTT	CASSPGALEEKLFF